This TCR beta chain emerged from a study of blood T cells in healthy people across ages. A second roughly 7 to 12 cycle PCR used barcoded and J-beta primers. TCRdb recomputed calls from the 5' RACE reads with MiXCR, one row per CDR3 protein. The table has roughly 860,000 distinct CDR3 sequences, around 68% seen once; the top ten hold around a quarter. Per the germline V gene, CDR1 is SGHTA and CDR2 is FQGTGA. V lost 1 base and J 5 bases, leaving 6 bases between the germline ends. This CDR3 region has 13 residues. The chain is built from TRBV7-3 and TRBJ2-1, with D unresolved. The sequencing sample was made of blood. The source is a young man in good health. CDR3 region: CASSLSYDNEQFF. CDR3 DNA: TGTGCCAGCAGCTTAAGTTATGACAATGAGCAGTTCTTC.